The following is a TCR beta chain sequence with its context. Antigen unknown. These data come from a study of response to subunit inactivated influenza vaccine. Study results and limitations: Authors suggested that a seasonal influenza vaccination recruits few new T cells each time.

MiXCR, applied by TCRdb to the RT-PCR reads, yields one record per CDR3 protein. The table has around 300,000 distinct CDR3 sequences, around 22% seen once. Looked up from germline, CDR1 is MGHDK and CDR2 is SYGVNS. Deletions cut 6 bases from V and 3 bases from J, with 10 bases between. The CDR3 spans 13 residues. The receptor was isolated from a man aged 50-75 years who received an inactivated influenza vaccine. Sample: PBMCs from blood, taken about 20 months after vaccination. This rearrangement joins TRBV25-1 to TRBJ2-3; no firm D call. CDR3 in amino acids: CASSTFGTDTQYF. Written as DNA, the CDR3 is TGTGCCAGCAGCACATTCGGAACAGATACGCAGTATTTT.